Listed here is a single T cell receptor beta chain. The CDR3 has 13 residues. Trimming removed 4 bases at V and 3 bases at J, with 9 bases between. Germline loops: CDR1 SGHVS, CDR2 FNYEAQ. This record belongs to a study of identical twins. TCRdb ran MiXCR on the 5' RACE reads and lists one entry per CDR3 protein. The data show hundreds of thousands of distinct CDR3 sequences, with approximately 20% seen just once and approximately 0.52% held by the top ten. These same records also appear under a second study, on yellow fever vaccine responses in identical twins.

V gene TRBV7-6 combines with J gene TRBJ1-2; D uncertain. The sequence derives from a young woman in good health. The sequencing input was CD4+ T cells sorted from blood. The CDR3 DNA is TGTGCCAGCAGCTCCGGGGTAGACTATGGCTACACCTTC. It encodes CASSSGVDYGYTF.